The 6 T cell receptor beta chains reported below all come from one sample, sequenced in a study of blood T cell repertoires in COVID-19. Profiled with immunoSEQ multiplex PCR; TCRdb holds only in-frame clones, not every one. The profile shows a few hundred thousand clones, 75% to 85% of them singletons. Source material: PBMCs or T cells enriched from blood (not recorded which). The receptors shown here come from a man aged 35-49 years who had recovered from COVID-19.

The J gene is TRBJ1-2, the V gene TRBV5-3; D remains ambiguous. TRBV5-3 is an open reading frame whose function is uncertain. This CDR3 spans 13 amino acids. V was pared by 9 bases and J by 3 bases, with 15 bases between. The DNA for the CDR3 is TGTGCCACCAGATGCGGGAGGGACTATGGCTACACCTTC. This sequence encodes CATRCGRDYGYTF.

The table lists this clone with a few counts. The J gene is TRBJ1-4, the V gene TRBV11-2, with TRBD1 identical over 8 bases. V was clipped by 5 bases and J by 3 bases; unmatched bases: 5. This CDR3 is 15 amino acids long. Germline V gene sequence: CDR1 SGHAT, CDR2 FQNNGV. The DNA of the CDR3 is TGTGCCAGCAGCCTCTCGACAGGGGCTAATGAAAAACTGTTTTTT. Amino acids: CASSLSTGANEKLFF.

This clone was counted a few times. The V and J genes are TRBV4-1 and TRBJ2-3; 10 bases map to TRBD2. This CDR3 comprises 16 residues. V was pared by 3 bases and J by 0 bases, with 3 bases of the junction left unmatched. CDR1 is MGHRA, CDR2 YSYEKL, per germline. For the CDR3, the DNA is TGCGCCAGCAGCCACCCACTAGCGGGGAGCACAGATACGCAGTATTTT. This encodes CASSHPLAGSTDTQYF.

The chain links TRBV6-5 to TRBJ1-1; D uncertain. Trimming cost V 6 bases and J 0 bases, with 11 bases left between them. There are 14 residues in the CDR3. Germline CDR1 MNHEY, CDR2 SVGAGI. CDR3 DNA sequence: TGTGCCAGCAGGGTCGGAGGGATGAACACTGAAGCTTTCTTT. It is translated as CASRVGGMNTEAFF.

The CDR3 spells CASSLRGKTGELFF. DNA of the CDR3: TGTGCCAGCAGCCTCAGGGGAAAGACCGGGGAGCTGTTTTTT. V is TRBV7-9 and J is TRBJ2-2, with a weak D call TRBD1 (6 bases). Per the germline V gene, CDR1 is SEHNR and CDR2 is FQNEAQ (reference sequence). The CDR3 is made up of 14 amino acids. V shed 5 bases and J shed 5 bases, with 12 bases lying between them.

CDR3 amino acids: CASSLGLSGGWYNEQFF. The CDR3 bases are TGTGCCAGCAGCTTGGGACTTAGCGGAGGGTGGTACAATGAGCAGTTCTTC. V gene TRBV5-6 combines with J gene TRBJ2-1; tentatively, D is TRBD2 (6 bases). V was clipped by 0 bases and J by 4 bases, with 17 bases between them. This CDR3 is 17 amino acids long. The germline V gene has CDR1 SGHDT and CDR2 YYEEEE.